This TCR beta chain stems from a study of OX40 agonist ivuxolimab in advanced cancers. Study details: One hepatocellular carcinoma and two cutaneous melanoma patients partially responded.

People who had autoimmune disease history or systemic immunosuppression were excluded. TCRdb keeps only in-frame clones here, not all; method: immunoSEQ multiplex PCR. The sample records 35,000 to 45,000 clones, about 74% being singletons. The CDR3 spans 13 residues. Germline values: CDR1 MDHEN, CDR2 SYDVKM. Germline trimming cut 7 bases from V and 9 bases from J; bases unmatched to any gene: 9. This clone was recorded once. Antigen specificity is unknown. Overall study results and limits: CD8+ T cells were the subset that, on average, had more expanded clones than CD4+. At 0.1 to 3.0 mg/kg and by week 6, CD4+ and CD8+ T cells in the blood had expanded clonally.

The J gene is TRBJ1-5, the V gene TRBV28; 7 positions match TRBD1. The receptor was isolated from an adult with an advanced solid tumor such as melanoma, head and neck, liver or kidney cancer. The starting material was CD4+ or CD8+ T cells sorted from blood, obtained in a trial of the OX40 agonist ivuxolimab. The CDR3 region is CASTPTGLSPQHF. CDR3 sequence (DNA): TGTGCCAGCACGCCGACAGGGTTATCGCCCCAGCATTTT. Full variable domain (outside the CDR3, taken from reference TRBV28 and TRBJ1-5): DVKVTQSSRYLVKRTGEKVFLECVQDMDHENMFWYRQDPGLGLRLIYFSYDVKMKEKGDIPEGYSVSREKKERFSLILESASTNQTSMYLCASTPTGLSPQHFGDGTRLSIL.